The rows below give T cell receptor beta chains drawn from one sample of a study of shared clonotypes between healthy human individuals. TCRdb's copy holds only in-frame clones and misses some; the assay was immunoSEQ multiplex PCR. The data hold some 1.5 million clones, with 98% observed a single time. Sequenced sample: naive CD4+ T cells sorted from blood. Receptors were obtained from a young man in good health. Both conserved end residues are part of each CDR3. A D gene is named only where the DNA matches it firmly.

15	TRBV6-5	TRBJ1-5	TRBD1	TGTGCCAGCAGTAGACAGGGGGTTAGCAATCAGCCCCAGCATTTT	CASSRQGVSNQPQHF
16	TRBV19	TRBJ2-2	-	TGTGCCAGTAGTATCCTGGGTGGGAGTAACACCGGGGAGCTGTTTTTT	CASSILGGSNTGELFF
14	TRBV9	TRBJ2-2	-	TGTGCCAGCAGCGTAGCCACCGACTCCGGGGAGCTGTTTTTT	CASSVATDSGELFF
12	TRBV30	TRBJ1-2	-	TGTGCCTGGAGTAGCGGTAACTATGGCTACACCTTC	CAWSSGNYGYTF
14	TRBV18	TRBJ2-5	TRBD2	TGTGCCAGCTCACCGAACGGGAGGGTAGAGACCCAGTACTTC	CASSPNGRVETQYF
15	TRBV7-6	TRBJ2-5	-	TGTGCCAGCAGCTTAGAAAAGGTGCCCCTGGAGACCCAGTACTTC	CASSLEKVPLETQYF
12	TRBV7-8	TRBJ1-1	-	TGTGCCAGCAGCCCCAGGTCCACTGAAGCTTTCTTT	CASSPRSTEAFF
14	TRBV11-2	TRBJ2-1	-	TGTGCCAGCAGCCCCCGGGCTAGGGGCGATGAGCAGTTCTTC	CASSPRARGDEQFF
15	TRBV28	TRBJ2-1	-	TGTGCCAGCACCGTCGGAGGGAACTCCTACAATGAGCAGTTCTTC	CASTVGGNSYNEQFF
14	TRBV30	TRBJ2-7	-	TGTGCCTGGAGTCCCCCGGCCGTAGCCTACGAGCAGTACTTC	CAWSPPAVAYEQYF
17	TRBV4-1	TRBJ2-7	-	TGCGCCAGCAGCCAACGCTGGTTGGGACGGGTCTCCTACGAGCAGTACTTC	CASSQRWLGRVSYEQYF